A single sample is the source of the 8 T cell receptor beta chains below, sequenced in a study of regulatory T cells in long-lasting Graves disease. Documented time point: newly diagnosed GD, antithyroid drugs for less than 3 months. PBMC-extracted RNA yielded the TCR library. Building the TCR beta libraries relied on iRepertoire HTBI primers, and CDR3 regions underwent Arm-PCR. TCRdb re-derived calls from the multiplex PCR reads in MiXCR, one entry per CDR3 protein. The sample comprises some 200,000 distinct CDR3 sequences, around 19% of which are singletons, and approximately 10% rests with the top ten. These records were also assigned to another study, of T cells in Graves' hyperthyroidism and ophthalmopathy.

Sequences were derived from peripheral blood mononuclear cells (PBMCs), sampled at new diagnosis, from a patient treated with antithyroid drugs. Source of these receptors: a woman aged 25-40 years with Graves disease.

This clonotype was detected only a few times. The chain recombines TRBV27 with TRBJ2-1; D remains ambiguous. CDR1 is MNHEY and CDR2 is SMNVEV in the germline V gene (reference sequence). The CDR3 sequence is 12 residues long. Trimming took 4 bases from V and 8 from J, leaving 9 bases between them. This CDR3 is CASSSLQDEQFF. The CDR3 bases are TGTGCCAGCAGTTCCCTCCAGGATGAGCAGTTCTTC.

This clonotype was found many times. The J gene is TRBJ2-7, the V gene TRBV7-9; D gene ambiguous. From germline, CDR1 is SEHNR and CDR2 FQNEAQ (reference sequence). With 5 bases removed from V and 3 bases from J, the gap between germline ends came to 11 bases. This CDR3 comprises 13 residues. The CDR3 nucleotides are TGTGCCAGCAGCCCCCCTGCACACTACGAGCAGTACTTC. Translated: CASSPPAHYEQYF.

By sample fraction, this clonotype is medium-sized. The V gene is TRBV11-2, the J gene TRBJ2-5, with D perhaps TRBD2 (5 bases). This CDR3 is 14 amino acids long. V lost 1 base, J lost 5 bases, and 11 bases lay in between. Germline-derived CDR1 and CDR2 are SGHAT and FQNNGV. The CDR3 bases are TGTGCCAGCAGCTTAGTTCCGGGGAGCGAGACCCAGTACTTC. This codes for CASSLVPGSETQYF.

In its sample, this clonotype was seen many times. This sequence may be a read error, since a much larger clone differs from it by one base. The chain joins TRBV7-9 to TRBJ1-5; 7 nucleotides line up with TRBD1. The CDR3 totals 15 residues. CDR1 and CDR2 (germline): SEHNR, FQNEAQ (reference sequence). Trimming took 3 bases from V and 0 from J; bases not matched to a gene: 2. The CDR3 bases are TGTGCCAGCAGCTTGACAGGGAATAGCAATCAGCCCCAGCATTTT. Amino acid sequence: CASSLTGNSNQPQHF.

This clonotype was picked up a small number of times. A read error likely explains this, since a far larger clone differs by one base. This rearrangement joins TRBV5-6 to TRBJ1-4, with TRBD1 matching over 9 bases. Unmatched junction bases numbered 9, after V lost 4 bases and J lost 8 bases. In germline, CDR1 is SGHDT, CDR2 YYEEEE. This CDR3 comprises 15 residues. CDR3 sequence (DNA): TGTGCCAGCAGCCCACCCAGACAGGGGGGCGAAAAACTGTTTTTT. Amino acids: CASSPPRQGGEKLFF.

This clonotype was counted ten times or more. The V gene is TRBV7-2, the J gene TRBJ1-5; D remains ambiguous. The CDR3 has 12 amino acids. The V gene's germline CDR1 is SGHTA and CDR2 FQGNSA. Deletions cut 6 bases from V and 7 bases from J, with 10 bases between. The CDR3 bases are TGTGCCAGCAGTTTCCCCCAACAGCCCCAGCATTTT. Encoded protein: CASSFPQQPQHF.

This clonotype has at least ten counts. This chain joins TRBV29-1 and TRBJ2-7, with a tentative D call TRBD2 (5 bases). The CDR3 spans 13 residues. Trimming left V 1 base short and J 6 bases short, with 13 bases between. CDR1 is SQVTM, CDR2 ANQGSEA, per germline. CDR3: CSVEGGNGLEQYF. CDR3 in DNA: TGCAGCGTTGAAGGAGGGAATGGTCTCGAGCAGTACTTC.

At least ten counts were recorded for this clonotype. The chain recombines TRBV7-9 with TRBJ1-2, with D tentatively TRBD1 (6 bases). Per germline, CDR1 SEHNR and CDR2 FQNEAQ (reference sequence). CDR3 length: 15 residues. V dropped 5 bases and J dropped 4 bases, with 17 bases sitting between them. CDR3 nucleotides: TGTGCCAGCAGCCAAACCCCGGAAGGGGGCTATGGCTACACCTTC. Protein: CASSQTPEGGYGYTF.